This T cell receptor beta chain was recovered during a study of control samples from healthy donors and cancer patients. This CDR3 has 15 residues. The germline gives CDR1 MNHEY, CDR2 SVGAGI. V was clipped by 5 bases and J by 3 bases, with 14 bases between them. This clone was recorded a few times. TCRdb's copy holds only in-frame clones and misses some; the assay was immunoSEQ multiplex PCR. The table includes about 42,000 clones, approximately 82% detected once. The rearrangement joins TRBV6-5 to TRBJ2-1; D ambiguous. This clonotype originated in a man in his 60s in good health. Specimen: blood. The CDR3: CASSPNPGRYNEQFF. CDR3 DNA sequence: TGTGCCAGCAGTCCTAACCCAGGACGCTACAATGAGCAGTTCTTC.